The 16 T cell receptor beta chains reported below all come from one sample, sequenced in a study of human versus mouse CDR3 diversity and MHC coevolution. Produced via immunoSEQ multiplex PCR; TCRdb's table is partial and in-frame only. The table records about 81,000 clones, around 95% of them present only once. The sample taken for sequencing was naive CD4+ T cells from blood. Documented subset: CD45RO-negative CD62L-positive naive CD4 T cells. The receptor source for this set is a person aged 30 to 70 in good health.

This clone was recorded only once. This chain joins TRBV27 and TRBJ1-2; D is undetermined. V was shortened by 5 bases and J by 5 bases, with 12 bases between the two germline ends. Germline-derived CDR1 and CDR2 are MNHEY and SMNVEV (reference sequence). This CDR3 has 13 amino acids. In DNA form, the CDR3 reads TGTGCCAGCAGTCCCCTCGCGGGGTATGGCTACACCTTC. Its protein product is CASSPLAGYGYTF.

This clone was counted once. The CDR3 is CASSFPSGGGTGELFF. CDR3 nucleotide sequence: TGTGCCAGCAGCTTTCCCAGCGGGGGAGGCACCGGGGAGCTGTTTTTT. The rearrangement uses TRBV11-3 and TRBJ2-2, with 8 bases that match TRBD2. Trimming removed 3 bases from V and 4 bases from J; junction bases left unmatched: 7. The CDR3 length is 16 residues. CDR1 and CDR2 (germline): SGHNT, YENEEA. Based on the CDR3 plus reference TRBV11-3 and TRBJ2-2, the full variable domain is EAGVVQSPRYKIIEKKQPVAFWCNPISGHNTLYWYLQNLGQGPELLIRYENEEAVDDSQLPKDRFSAERLKGVDSTLKIQPAELGDSAVYLCASSFPSGGGTGELFFGEGSRLTVL.

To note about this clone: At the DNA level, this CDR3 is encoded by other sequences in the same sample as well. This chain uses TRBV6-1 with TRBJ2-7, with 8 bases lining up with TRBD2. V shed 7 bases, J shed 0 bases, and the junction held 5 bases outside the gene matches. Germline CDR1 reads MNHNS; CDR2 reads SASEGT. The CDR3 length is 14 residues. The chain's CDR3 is CASKIAGSSYEQYF. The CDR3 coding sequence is TGTGCCAGCAAGATAGCGGGGAGCTCCTACGAGCAGTACTTC.

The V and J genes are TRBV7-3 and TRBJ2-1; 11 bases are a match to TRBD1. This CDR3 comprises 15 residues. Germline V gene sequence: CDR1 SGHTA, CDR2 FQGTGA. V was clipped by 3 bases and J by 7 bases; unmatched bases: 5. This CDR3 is CASSFGTGGKNEQFF. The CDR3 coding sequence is TGTGCCAGCAGCTTCGGGACAGGGGGTAAAAATGAGCAGTTCTTC. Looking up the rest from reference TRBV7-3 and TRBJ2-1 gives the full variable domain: GAGVSQTPSNKVTEKGKYVELRCDPISGHTALYWYRQSLGQGPEFLIYFQGTGAADDSGLPNDRFFAVRPEGSVSTLKIQRTERGDSAVYLCASSFGTGGKNEQFFGPGTRLTVL.

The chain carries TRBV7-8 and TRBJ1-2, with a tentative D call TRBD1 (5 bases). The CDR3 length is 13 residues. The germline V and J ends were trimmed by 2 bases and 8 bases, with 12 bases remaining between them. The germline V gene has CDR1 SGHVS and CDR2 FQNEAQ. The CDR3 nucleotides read TGTGCCAGCAGCTTACCAGGCGGGGACGGCTACACCTTC. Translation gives CASSLPGGDGYTF.

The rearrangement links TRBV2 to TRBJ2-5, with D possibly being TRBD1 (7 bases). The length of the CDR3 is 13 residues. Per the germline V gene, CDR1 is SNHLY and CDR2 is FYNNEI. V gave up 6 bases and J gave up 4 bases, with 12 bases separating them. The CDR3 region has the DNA TGTGCCAGCAGCAACAGGGGACTAGAGACCCAGTACTTC. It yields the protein CASSNRGLETQYF.

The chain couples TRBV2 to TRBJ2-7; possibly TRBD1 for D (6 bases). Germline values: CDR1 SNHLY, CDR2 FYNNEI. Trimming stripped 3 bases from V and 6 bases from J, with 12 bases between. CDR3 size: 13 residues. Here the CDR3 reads CASSESRGGEQYF. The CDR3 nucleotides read TGTGCCAGCAGTGAGTCCAGGGGCGGCGAGCAGTACTTC.

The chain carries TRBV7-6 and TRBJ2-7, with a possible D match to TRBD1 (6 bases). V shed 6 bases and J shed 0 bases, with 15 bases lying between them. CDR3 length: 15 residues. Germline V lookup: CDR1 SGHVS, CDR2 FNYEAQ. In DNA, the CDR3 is TGTGCCAGCAGGTCAGGGATGGGGGCCTCCTACGAGCAGTACTTC. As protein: CASRSGMGASYEQYF.

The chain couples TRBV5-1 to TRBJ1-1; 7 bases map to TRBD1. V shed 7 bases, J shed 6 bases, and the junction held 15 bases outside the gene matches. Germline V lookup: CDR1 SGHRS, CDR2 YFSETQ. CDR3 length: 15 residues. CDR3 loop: CASGGPRQGGSEAFF. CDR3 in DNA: TGCGCCAGCGGTGGCCCACGACAGGGCGGGTCTGAAGCTTTCTTT.

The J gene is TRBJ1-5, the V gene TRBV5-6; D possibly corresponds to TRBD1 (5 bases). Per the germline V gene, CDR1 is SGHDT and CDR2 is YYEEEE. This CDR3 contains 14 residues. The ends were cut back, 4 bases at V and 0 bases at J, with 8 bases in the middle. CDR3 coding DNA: TGTGCCAGCAGCGGGGCCCTTAGCAATCAGCCCCAGCATTTT. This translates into CASSGALSNQPQHF.

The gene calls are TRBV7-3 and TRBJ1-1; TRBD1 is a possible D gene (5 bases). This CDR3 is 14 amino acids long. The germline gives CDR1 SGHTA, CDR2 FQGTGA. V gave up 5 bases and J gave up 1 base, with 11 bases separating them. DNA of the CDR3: TGTGCCAGCAGCCCGGACAATACGAACACTGAAGCTTTCTTT. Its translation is CASSPDNTNTEAFF.

The CDR3, as DNA: TGTGCCAGTAAGGACAGGTCCGCTAGCACAGATACGCAGTATTTT. Its protein product is CASKDRSASTDTQYF. The chain couples TRBV19 to TRBJ2-3; TRBD1 matches 7 bases. The germline V gene encodes CDR1 LNHDA and CDR2 SQIVND (reference sequence). CDR3 length: 15 residues. J gave up 0 bases and V 7 bases, and 7 bases lay outside the gene matches.

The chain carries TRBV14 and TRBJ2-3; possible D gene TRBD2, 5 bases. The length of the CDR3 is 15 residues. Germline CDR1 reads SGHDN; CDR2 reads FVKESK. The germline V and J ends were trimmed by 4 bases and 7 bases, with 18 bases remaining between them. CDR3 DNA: TGTGCCAGCAGCCCTCCCGGGGTGGGCGGCTATACGCAGTATTTT. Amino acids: CASSPPGVGGYTQYF.

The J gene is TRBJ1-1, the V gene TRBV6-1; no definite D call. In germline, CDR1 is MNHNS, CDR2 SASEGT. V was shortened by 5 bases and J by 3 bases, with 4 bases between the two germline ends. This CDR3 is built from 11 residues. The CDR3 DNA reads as TGTGCCAGCAGTCCGGACACTGAAGCTTTCTTT. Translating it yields CASSPDTEAFF.

The CDR3 nucleotides read TGTGCCTGGTCGGAGGGCTGGGGCCAAGAGACCCAGTACTTC. It yields the protein CAWSEGWGQETQYF. The gene calls are TRBV30 and TRBJ2-5, with a tentative D call TRBD2 (6 bases). From germline, CDR1 is GTSNPN and CDR2 SVGIG (reference sequence). The CDR3 loop spans 14 amino acids. Trimming stripped 5 bases from V and 1 base from J, with 14 bases between.

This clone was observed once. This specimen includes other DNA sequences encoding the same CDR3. In DNA form, the CDR3 reads TGTGCCAGCTCTAGACAGAACTATGGCTACACCTTC. Translation gives CASSRQNYGYTF. This chain connects TRBV27 to TRBJ1-2, with D possibly being TRBD1 (5 bases). CDR3 length: 12 residues. Germline V gene data show CDR1 as MNHEY and CDR2 as SMNVEV (reference sequence). V shed 8 bases and J shed 2 bases, with 9 bases lying between them.